Described below is a single T cell receptor (beta chain) sequence and its context. Looked up from germline, CDR1 is SSHAT and CDR2 is FNYEAQ (reference sequence). The CDR3 sequence is 13 residues long. Trimming shortened V by 5 bases and J by 6 bases, and 10 bases separated the two germline ends. In the authors' workflow: With immunoSEQ giving junction-only sequences and no quality scores, filtering differed. TCRdb keeps only in-frame clones here, not all; method: immunoSEQ multiplex PCR. Clone size and the V and J calls come from that table; the DNA yielded D and trimming. The data contain about 1.5 million clones, around 97% of them singletons. The sample belongs to a study of shared clonotypes between healthy human individuals. Study in general: Aged between 18 and 49, the donors were a couple of women and three men.

The receptor comes from a man aged 25-45 years in good health. The chain employs TRBV7-7 and TRBJ2-2, with unresolved D. The sequenced material came from naive CD4+ T cells sorted from blood. As to subset: CD45RA+ positively selected. The CDR3, as DNA: TGTGCCAGCAGCCCCGGAGAGGCCGGGGAGCTGTTTTTT. Its protein is CASSPGEAGELFF.